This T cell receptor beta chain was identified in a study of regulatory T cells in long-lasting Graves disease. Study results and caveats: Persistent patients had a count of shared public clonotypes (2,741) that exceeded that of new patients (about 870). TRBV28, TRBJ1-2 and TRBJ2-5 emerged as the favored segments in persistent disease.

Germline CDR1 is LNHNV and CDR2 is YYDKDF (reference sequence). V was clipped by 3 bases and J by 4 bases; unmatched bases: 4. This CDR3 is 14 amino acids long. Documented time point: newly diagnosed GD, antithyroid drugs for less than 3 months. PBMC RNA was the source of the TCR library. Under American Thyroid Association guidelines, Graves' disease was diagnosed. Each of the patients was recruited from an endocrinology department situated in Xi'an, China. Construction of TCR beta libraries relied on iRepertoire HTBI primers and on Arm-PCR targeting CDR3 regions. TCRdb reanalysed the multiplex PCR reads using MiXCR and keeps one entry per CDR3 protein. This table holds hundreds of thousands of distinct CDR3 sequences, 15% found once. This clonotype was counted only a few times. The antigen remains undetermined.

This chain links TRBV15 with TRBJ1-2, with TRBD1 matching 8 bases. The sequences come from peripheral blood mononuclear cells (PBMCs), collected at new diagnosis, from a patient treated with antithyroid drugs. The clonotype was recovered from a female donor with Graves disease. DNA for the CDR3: TGTGCCACCAGCAGTGCAGGGGGCACCTATGGCTACACCTTC. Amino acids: CATSSAGGTYGYTF. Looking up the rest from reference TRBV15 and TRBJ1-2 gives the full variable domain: DAMVIQNPRYQVTQFGKPVTLSCSQTLNHNVMYWYQQKSSQAPKLLFHYYDKDFNNEADTPDNFQSRRPNTSFCFLDIRSPGLGDTAMYLCATSSAGGTYGYTFGSGTRLTVV.